The 24 T cell receptor beta chains listed next were all sequenced from one sample in a study of blood T cell repertoires in COVID-19. Clones were sequenced by immunoSEQ multiplex PCR, and TCRdb holds only the in-frame ones, with some missing. Of 220,000 or so clones in the sample, around 86% were seen once. The sample taken for sequencing was peripheral blood. The receptors come from a man in his sixties who had recovered from COVID-19.

V gene TRBV5-1 combines with J gene TRBJ2-7, with TRBD1 as a possible D gene (6 bases). In germline, CDR1 is SGHRS, CDR2 YFSETQ. This CDR3 comprises 13 residues. The germline V and J ends were trimmed by 4 bases and 3 bases, with 11 bases remaining between them. The CDR3 spells CASSRSRGYEQYF. The CDR3 DNA is TGCGCCAGCAGCCGCTCCAGGGGCTACGAGCAGTACTTC.

This clone was observed a single time. V and J are TRBV5-1 and TRBJ2-7; 8 nucleotides line up with TRBD2. V trimming: 0 bases; J trimming: 3 bases; junction bases outside the gene matches: 5. The CDR3 is 15 amino acids. CDR1 is SGHRS, CDR2 YFSETQ, per germline. CDR3 sequence (DNA): TGCGCCAGCAGCTTGGGTGGTAGCGGGGACTACGAGCAGTACTTC. Translation gives CASSLGGSGDYEQYF.

The chain recombines TRBV25-1 with TRBJ1-2; TRBD1 agrees at 9 bases. Germline V CDR1 and CDR2: MGHDK, SYGVNS. V dropped 3 bases and J dropped 8; count of bases not matched to a gene: 10. The CDR3 consists of 15 residues. CDR3 in amino acids: CASSETRGQGSGYTF. The CDR3 DNA sequence: TGTGCCAGCAGTGAGACACGGGGACAGGGTAGCGGCTACACCTTC.

DNA of the CDR3: TGTGCCAGCAGCCCCCACAGGGTGAACACTGAAGCTTTCTTT. It specifies CASSPHRVNTEAFF. The chain couples TRBV21-1 to TRBJ1-1; TRBD1, the table's D call, was not compared with the DNA. TRBV21-1 is termed a pseudogene. This CDR3 spans 14 amino acids.

This clone was seen a single time. The chain recombines TRBV29-1 with TRBJ2-1, with 14 nucleotides matching TRBD2. The junction had 7 bases not matched to a gene; V was cut back by 6 bases and J by 9 bases. In germline, CDR1 is SQVTM, CDR2 ANQGSEA. The CDR3 extends over 14 amino acids. Written as DNA, the CDR3 is TGCAGCGTCATGGGACTAGCGGGAGTGGGTGAGCAGTTCTTC. It codes for CSVMGLAGVGEQFF.

The chain is built from TRBV6-5 and TRBJ2-4; 7 bases map to TRBD1. The germline gives CDR1 MNHEY, CDR2 SVGAGI. V was pared by 6 bases and J by 6 bases, with 11 bases of the junction left unmatched. CDR3 size: 15 residues. The CDR3 loop is CASSQRQGLRNIQYF. The CDR3 nucleotides are TGTGCCAGCAGCCAGAGACAGGGATTACGAAACATTCAGTACTTC.

The sample holds one count of this clone. The CDR3 region has the DNA TGTGCCAGCAGTCCAACAGGGGGTTATGGCTACACCTTC. This encodes CASSPTGGYGYTF. The rearrangement links TRBV28 to TRBJ1-2, with 8 bases matching TRBD1. The ends lost 5 bases at V and 5 bases at J; junction bases unmatched: 4. This CDR3 comprises 13 residues. Germline lookup yields CDR1 MDHEN and CDR2 SYDVKM.

The V call is TRBV4-2, the J call TRBJ2-6; 7 positions agree with TRBD1. The CDR3 spans 17 residues. The V gene end was trimmed by 4 bases and the J gene end by 0 bases; junction bases not matched to a gene: 6. Germline V gene lookup returns CDR1 LGHNA and CDR2 YNFKEQ. CDR3 in DNA: TGTGCCAGCAGCCCTCGGGACAGCAACTCTGGGGCCAACGTCCTGACTTTC. It translates to CASSPRDSNSGANVLTF.

The chain is built from TRBV18 and TRBJ2-7; 9 positions match TRBD2. CDR1 KGHSH and CDR2 LQKENI come from the germline V gene. The length of the CDR3 is 16 residues. Trimming at V came to 4 bases and at J to 7 bases, leaving 14 bases not matched to a gene. The CDR3 reads CASSLGGKAGGDEQYF. In nucleotides, the CDR3 is TGTGCCAGCTCACTAGGGGGTAAAGCGGGAGGAGATGAGCAGTACTTC.

The V and J genes are TRBV5-4 and TRBJ1-1, with 8 bases lining up with TRBD1. Per the germline V gene, CDR1 is SGHNT and CDR2 is YYREEE (reference sequence). This CDR3 has 16 amino acids. Unmatched junction bases numbered 12, after V lost 4 bases and J lost 4 bases. CDR3 sequence: CASSIMTGAWFTEAFF. DNA of the CDR3: TGTGCCAGCAGCATAATGACAGGGGCATGGTTCACTGAAGCTTTCTTT.

The rearrangement uses TRBV5-5 and TRBJ2-7, with a tentative D call TRBD1 (7 bases). The V and J ends lost 0 bases and 0 bases respectively, with 13 bases between them. The germline V gene encodes CDR1 SGHKS and CDR2 YYEKEE (reference sequence). This CDR3 comprises 16 residues. This CDR3 is CASSLAIQGGSYEQYF. CDR3 DNA sequence: TGTGCCAGCAGCTTGGCTATTCAGGGGGGCTCCTACGAGCAGTACTTC.

This chain uses TRBV19 with TRBJ2-2; 10 nucleotides match TRBD2. After removal of 2 bases from V and 4 bases from J, the junction contained 7 bases not matched to a gene. In germline, CDR1 is LNHDA, CDR2 SQIVND (reference sequence). This CDR3 is built from 17 residues. In nucleotides, the CDR3 is TGTGCCAGTAGTATACGGCTAGCGGGGGACCGCACCGGGGAGCTGTTTTTT. Its translation is CASSIRLAGDRTGELFF.

The rearrangement joins TRBV11-2 to TRBJ2-7; tentatively, D is TRBD2 (6 bases). V shed 7 bases and J shed 2 bases, with 15 bases lying between them. The CDR3 runs to 14 residues. Germline CDR1 SGHAT, CDR2 FQNNGV. CDR3 coding DNA: TGTGCCAGCACTAAGGAGGGAGTCACCTACGAGCAGTACTTC. It translates to CASTKEGVTYEQYF.

This chain links TRBV3-1 (or the pseudogene TRBV3-2) with TRBJ1-3; D may be TRBD1 (5 bases). In germline, CDR1 is LGHDT, CDR2 YNNKEL (reference sequence). Trimming left V 4 bases short and J 2 bases short, with 9 bases between. The CDR3 extends over 14 amino acids. DNA of the CDR3: TGTGCCAGCAGCCTACGGACAACTGGAAACACCATATATTTT. Translated, it gives CASSLRTTGNTIYF.

This clone came up a few times. The V call is TRBV27, the J call TRBJ1-5; 8 nucleotides line up with TRBD1. The junction had 8 bases not matched to a gene; V was cut back by 9 bases and J by 4 bases. CDR3 size: 14 residues. CDR1 is MNHEY, CDR2 SMNVEV, per germline (reference sequence). For the CDR3, the DNA is TGTGCCAGTTCTAGTGGACAGGGTAATCAGCCCCAGCATTTT. This translates into CASSSGQGNQPQHF.

CDR3 DNA: TGTGCCAGCAGCCAAGACAGGACAAGCTCTGGAAACACCATATATTTT. This sequence encodes CASSQDRTSSGNTIYF. V usage is TRBV14 and J usage is TRBJ1-3; tentative D call: TRBD1 (5 bases). Trimming removed 0 bases from V and 0 bases from J, with 9 bases in between. CDR3 length: 16 residues. Germline lookup yields CDR1 SGHDN and CDR2 FVKESK.

The rearrangement links TRBV2 to TRBJ2-7, with a weak D call TRBD2 (5 bases). V was cut by 6 bases and J by 0 bases, with 12 bases left in between. The germline gives CDR1 SNHLY, CDR2 FYNNEI. The CDR3 covers 14 residues. CDR3 coding DNA: TGTGCCAGCAGATTAGCGTCGAGCTCCTACGAGCAGTACTTC. This translates into CASRLASSSYEQYF.

J is TRBJ2-3 and V is TRBV7-6, with TRBD1 matching 8 bases. This CDR3 region has 18 residues. Germline assignment: CDR1 SGHVS and CDR2 FNYEAQ. Trimming cost V 4 bases and J 0 bases; bases outside gene matches: 12. The CDR3 nucleotides are TGTGCCAGCAGCTCGTCCCCGACAGGGGACCCTAGCACAGATACGCAGTATTTT. Residues: CASSSSPTGDPSTDTQYF.

The rearrangement uses TRBV2 and TRBJ1-6; 8 bases are a match to TRBD1. The CDR3 loop spans 13 amino acids. J was trimmed by 7 bases and V by 6 bases; bases with no gene match: 2. Looked up from germline, CDR1 is SNHLY and CDR2 is FYNNEI. CDR3 sequence reads: CASRDRENSPLHF. The DNA for the CDR3 is TGTGCCAGCAGGGACAGGGAGAATTCACCCCTCCACTTT.

This sequence joins TRBV28 and TRBJ2-1, with D possibly TRBD1 on 5 matching bases. V was pared by 1 base and J by 4 bases, with 14 bases between. This CDR3 comprises 16 residues. The germline V gene has CDR1 MDHEN and CDR2 SYDVKM. The CDR3 nucleotides read TGTGCCAGCAGTTTATACCAGGGTACAACTTACAATGAGCAGTTCTTC. It codes for CASSLYQGTTYNEQFF.

The table lists this clone with a count of one. Other nucleotide sequences in the sample specify the same CDR3. V gene TRBV19 combines with J gene TRBJ1-5; 7 bases agree with TRBD1. Germline CDR1 reads LNHDA; CDR2 reads SQIVND (reference sequence). The CDR3 is made up of 15 amino acids. V gave up 1 base and J gave up 2 bases; unmatched junction bases: 2. As DNA, the CDR3 is TGTGCCAGTAGTATAGGAGGGGGCGGCAATCAGCCCCAGCATTTT. Translation gives CASSIGGGGNQPQHF.

This sequence joins TRBV2 and TRBJ2-2; 9 nucleotides agree with TRBD1. The germline CDR1 and CDR2 sequences are SNHLY and FYNNEI. Losses at the gene ends were 6 bases for V and 0 bases for J; bases not matched to a gene: 5. The length of the CDR3 is 16 residues. CDR3: CASSGQGLSNTGELFF. The DNA of the CDR3 is TGTGCCAGCAGCGGACAGGGGCTTTCGAACACCGGGGAGCTGTTTTTT.

In its sample, this clone was seen a few times. This rearrangement joins TRBV7-9 to TRBJ1-1; possibly TRBD1 for D (6 bases). Between the trimmed V and J ends, which lost 8 bases and 6 bases, there was a span of 13 bases. Germline lookup yields CDR1 SEHNR and CDR2 FQNEAQ (reference sequence). CDR3 size: 12 residues. The DNA for the CDR3 is TGTGCCAGCTCACGGACAGAGGCTGAAGCTTTCTTT. Encoded protein: CASSRTEAEAFF.

This clone was observed a single time. V gene TRBV2 combines with J gene TRBJ2-3, with a tentative D call TRBD2 (5 bases). Per the germline V gene, CDR1 is SNHLY and CDR2 is FYNNEI. The CDR3 length is 16 residues. V dropped 6 bases and J dropped 0 bases, with 16 bases sitting between them. The CDR3 nucleotides are TGTGCCAGCAGATCCTTCGCTAGCCCCAGCACAGATACGCAGTATTTT. This encodes CASRSFASPSTDTQYF.